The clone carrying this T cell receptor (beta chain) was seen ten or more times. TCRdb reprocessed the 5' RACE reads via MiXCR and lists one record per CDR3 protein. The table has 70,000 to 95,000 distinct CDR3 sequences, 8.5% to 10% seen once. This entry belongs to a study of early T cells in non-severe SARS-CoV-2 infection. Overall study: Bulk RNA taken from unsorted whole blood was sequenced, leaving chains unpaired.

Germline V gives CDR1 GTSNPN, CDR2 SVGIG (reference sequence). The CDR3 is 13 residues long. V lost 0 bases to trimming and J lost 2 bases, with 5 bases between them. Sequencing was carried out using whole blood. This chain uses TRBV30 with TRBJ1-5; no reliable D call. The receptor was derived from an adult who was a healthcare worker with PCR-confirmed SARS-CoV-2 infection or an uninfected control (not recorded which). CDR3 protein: CAWSVRGNQPQHF. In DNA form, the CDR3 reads TGTGCCTGGAGTGTTCGGGGCAATCAGCCCCAGCATTTT.